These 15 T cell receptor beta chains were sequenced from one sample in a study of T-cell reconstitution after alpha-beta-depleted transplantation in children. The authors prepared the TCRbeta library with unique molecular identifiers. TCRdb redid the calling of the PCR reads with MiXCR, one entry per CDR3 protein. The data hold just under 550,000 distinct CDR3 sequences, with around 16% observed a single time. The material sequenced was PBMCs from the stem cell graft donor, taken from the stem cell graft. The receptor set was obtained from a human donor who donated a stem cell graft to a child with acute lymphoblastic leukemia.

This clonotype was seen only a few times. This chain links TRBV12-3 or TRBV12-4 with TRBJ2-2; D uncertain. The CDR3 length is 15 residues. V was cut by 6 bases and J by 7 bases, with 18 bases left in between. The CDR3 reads CASSPATTANGELFF. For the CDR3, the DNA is TGTGCCAGCAGCCCGGCCACAACCGCCAACGGGGAGCTGTTTTTT.

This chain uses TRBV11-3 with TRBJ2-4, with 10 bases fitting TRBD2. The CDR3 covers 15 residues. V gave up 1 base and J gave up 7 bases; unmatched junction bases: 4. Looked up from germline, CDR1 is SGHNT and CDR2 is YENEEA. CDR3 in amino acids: CASSLGQAGGNIQYF. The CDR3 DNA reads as TGTGCCAGCAGCTTAGGTCAAGCGGGAGGGAACATTCAGTACTTC.

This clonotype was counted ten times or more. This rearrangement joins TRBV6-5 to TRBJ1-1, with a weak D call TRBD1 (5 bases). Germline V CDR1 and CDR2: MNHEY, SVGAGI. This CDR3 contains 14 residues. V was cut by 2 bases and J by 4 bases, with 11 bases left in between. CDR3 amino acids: CASSYRAGTTEAFF. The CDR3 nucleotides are TGTGCCAGCAGTTACAGGGCAGGGACCACTGAAGCTTTCTTT.

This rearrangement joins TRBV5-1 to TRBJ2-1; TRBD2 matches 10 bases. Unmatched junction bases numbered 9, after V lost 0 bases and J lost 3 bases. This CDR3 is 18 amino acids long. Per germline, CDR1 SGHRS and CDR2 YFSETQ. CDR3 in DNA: TGCGCCAGCAGCTTGGTTGGAGCTAGCGGGAGTAACTACAATGAGCAGTTCTTC. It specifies CASSLVGASGSNYNEQFF.

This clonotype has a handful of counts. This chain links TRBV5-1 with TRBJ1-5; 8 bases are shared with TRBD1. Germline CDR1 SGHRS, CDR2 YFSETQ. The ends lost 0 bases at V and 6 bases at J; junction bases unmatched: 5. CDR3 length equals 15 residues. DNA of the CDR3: TGCGCCAGCAGCTTGGAAGGGACAGGCCTTCAGCCCCAGCATTTT. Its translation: CASSLEGTGLQPQHF.

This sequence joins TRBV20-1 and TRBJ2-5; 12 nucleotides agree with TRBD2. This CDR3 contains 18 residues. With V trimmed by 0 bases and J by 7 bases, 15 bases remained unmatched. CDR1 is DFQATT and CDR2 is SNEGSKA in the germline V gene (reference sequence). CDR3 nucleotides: TGCAGTGCTAGAGATCCCCCCCGGACTAGCGGGATGGCCAGGACCCAGTACTTC. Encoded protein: CSARDPPRTSGMARTQYF.

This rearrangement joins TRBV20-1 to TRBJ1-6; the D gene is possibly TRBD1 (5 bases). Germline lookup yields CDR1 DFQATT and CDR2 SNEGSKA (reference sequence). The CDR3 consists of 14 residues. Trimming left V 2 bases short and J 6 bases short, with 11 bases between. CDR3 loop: CSARSAGPNSPLHF. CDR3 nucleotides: TGCAGTGCTAGAAGCGCAGGGCCTAATTCACCCCTCCACTTT.

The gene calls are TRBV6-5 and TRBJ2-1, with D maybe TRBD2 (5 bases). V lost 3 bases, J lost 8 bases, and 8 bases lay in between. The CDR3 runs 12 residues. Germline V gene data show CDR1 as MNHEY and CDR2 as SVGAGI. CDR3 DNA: TGTGCCAGCAGTTATCACGGGGATGAGCAGTTCTTC. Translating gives CASSYHGDEQFF.

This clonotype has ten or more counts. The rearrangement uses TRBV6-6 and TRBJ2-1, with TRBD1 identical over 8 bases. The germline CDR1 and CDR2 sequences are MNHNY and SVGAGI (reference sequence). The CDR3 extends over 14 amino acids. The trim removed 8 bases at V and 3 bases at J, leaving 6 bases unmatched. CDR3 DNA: TGTGCCAGCCAGGGACAGGACTACTACAATGAGCAGTTCTTC. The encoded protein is CASQGQDYYNEQFF.

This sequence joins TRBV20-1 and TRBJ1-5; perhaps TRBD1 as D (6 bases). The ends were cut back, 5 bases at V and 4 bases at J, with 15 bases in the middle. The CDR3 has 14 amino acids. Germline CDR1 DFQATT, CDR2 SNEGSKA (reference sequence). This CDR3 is CSAPHGQSNQPQHF. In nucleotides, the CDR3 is TGCAGTGCTCCTCACGGACAGTCAAATCAGCCCCAGCATTTT.

In DNA, the CDR3 is TGTGCCAGTAGCCGTCAGGGGTACCCCTCCTACGAGCAGTACTTC. Encoded protein: CASSRQGYPSYEQYF. This chain links TRBV19 with TRBJ2-7; D might be TRBD1 (6 bases). The CDR3 length is 15 residues. Germline assignment: CDR1 LNHDA and CDR2 SQIVND (reference sequence). The V end was cut by 6 bases, the J end by 0 bases, with 15 bases between.

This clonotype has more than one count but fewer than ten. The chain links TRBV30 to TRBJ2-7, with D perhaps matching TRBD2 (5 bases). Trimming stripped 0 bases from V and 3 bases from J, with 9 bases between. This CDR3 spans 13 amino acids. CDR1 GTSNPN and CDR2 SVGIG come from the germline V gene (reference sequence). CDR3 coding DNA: TGTGCCTGGAGTGTAGTGGGAGTCTACGAGCAGTACTTC. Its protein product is CAWSVVGVYEQYF.

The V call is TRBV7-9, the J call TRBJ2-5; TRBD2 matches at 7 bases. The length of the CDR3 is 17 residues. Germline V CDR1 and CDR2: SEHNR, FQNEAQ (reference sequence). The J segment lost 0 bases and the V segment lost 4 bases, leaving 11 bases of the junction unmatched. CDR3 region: CASSSTSVGRNQETQYF. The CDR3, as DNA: TGTGCCAGCAGCTCCACCTCAGTCGGGAGGAACCAAGAGACCCAGTACTTC.

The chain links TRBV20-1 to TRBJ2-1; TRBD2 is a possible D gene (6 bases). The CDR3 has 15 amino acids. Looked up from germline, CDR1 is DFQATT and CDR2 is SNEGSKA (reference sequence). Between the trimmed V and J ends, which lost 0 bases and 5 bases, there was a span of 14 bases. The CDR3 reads CSARDLPGVDNEQFF. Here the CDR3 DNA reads TGCAGTGCTAGAGATCTACCGGGGGTGGACAATGAGCAGTTCTTC.

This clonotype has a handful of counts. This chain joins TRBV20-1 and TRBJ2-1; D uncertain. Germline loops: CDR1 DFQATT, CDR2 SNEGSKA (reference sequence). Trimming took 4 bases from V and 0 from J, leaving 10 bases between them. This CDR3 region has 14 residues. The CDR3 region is CSANPASSYNEQFF. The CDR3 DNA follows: TGCAGTGCTAACCCGGCTTCCTCCTACAATGAGCAGTTCTTC.